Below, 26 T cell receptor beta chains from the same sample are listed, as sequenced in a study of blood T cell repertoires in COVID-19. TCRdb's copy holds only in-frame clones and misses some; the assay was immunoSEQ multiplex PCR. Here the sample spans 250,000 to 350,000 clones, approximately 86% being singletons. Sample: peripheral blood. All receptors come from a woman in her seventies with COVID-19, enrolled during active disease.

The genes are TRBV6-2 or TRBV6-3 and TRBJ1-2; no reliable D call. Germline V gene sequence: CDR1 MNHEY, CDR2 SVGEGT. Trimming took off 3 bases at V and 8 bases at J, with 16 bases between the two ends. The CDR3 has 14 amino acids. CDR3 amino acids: CASSYPMGSRGYTF. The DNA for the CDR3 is TGTGCCAGCAGTTATCCCATGGGCAGTCGGGGCTACACCTTC.

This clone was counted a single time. The CDR3 sequence: CASSQVARVSGNTIYF. CDR3 DNA: TGTGCCAGCAGCCAAGTCGCCAGGGTCTCTGGAAACACCATATATTTT. This chain joins TRBV3-1 (or the pseudogene TRBV3-2) and TRBJ1-3; TRBD1 might be the D (5 bases). V was clipped by 1 base and J by 0 bases, with 10 bases between them. The CDR3 is made up of 16 amino acids. Germline V gene data show CDR1 as LGHDT and CDR2 as YNNKEL (reference sequence).

As DNA, the CDR3 is TGTGCCAGCATTAACAGGGGTTCTAACTATGGCTACACCTTC. This encodes CASINRGSNYGYTF. The chain links TRBV19 to TRBJ1-2; the match to TRBD1 covers 7 bases. From germline, CDR1 is LNHDA and CDR2 SQIVND (reference sequence). CDR3 length equals 14 residues. Trimming cost V 9 bases and J 0 bases; bases outside gene matches: 7.

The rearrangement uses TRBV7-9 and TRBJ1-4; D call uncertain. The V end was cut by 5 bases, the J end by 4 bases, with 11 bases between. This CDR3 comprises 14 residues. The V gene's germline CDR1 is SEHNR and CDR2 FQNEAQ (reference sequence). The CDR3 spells CASSPKESNEKLFF. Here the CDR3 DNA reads TGTGCCAGCAGCCCGAAGGAGAGTAATGAAAAACTGTTTTTT.

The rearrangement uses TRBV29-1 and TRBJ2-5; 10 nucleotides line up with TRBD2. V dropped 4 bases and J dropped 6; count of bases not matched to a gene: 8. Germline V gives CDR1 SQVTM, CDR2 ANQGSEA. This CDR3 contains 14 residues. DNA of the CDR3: TGCAGCGTTGGGAGGATTAGCGGGGGGAAGACCCAGTACTTC. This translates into CSVGRISGGKTQYF.

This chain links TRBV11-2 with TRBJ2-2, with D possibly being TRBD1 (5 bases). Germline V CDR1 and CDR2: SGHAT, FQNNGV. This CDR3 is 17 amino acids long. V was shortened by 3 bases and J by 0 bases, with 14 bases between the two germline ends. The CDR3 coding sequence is TGTGCCAGCAGCTTCCGGCGCTTAGGGGCGAACACCGGGGAGCTGTTTTTT. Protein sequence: CASSFRRLGANTGELFF.

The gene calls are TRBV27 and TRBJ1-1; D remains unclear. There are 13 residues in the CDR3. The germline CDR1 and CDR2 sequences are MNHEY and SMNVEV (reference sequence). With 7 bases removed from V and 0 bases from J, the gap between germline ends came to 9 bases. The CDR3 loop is CASTATLNTEAFF. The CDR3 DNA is TGTGCCAGCACGGCGACACTGAACACTGAAGCTTTCTTT.

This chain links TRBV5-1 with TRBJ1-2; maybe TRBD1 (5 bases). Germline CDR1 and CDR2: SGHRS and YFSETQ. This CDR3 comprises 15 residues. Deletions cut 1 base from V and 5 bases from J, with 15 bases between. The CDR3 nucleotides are TGCGCCAGCAGCTTGTTTCGGGGGGAGTTTTATGGCTACACCTTC. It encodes CASSLFRGEFYGYTF.

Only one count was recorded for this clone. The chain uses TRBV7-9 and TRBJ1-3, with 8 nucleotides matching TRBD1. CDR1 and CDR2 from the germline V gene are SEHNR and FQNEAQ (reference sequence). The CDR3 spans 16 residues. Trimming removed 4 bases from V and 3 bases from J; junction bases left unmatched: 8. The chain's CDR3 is CASSSGQGLGGNTIYF. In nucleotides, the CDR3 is TGTGCCAGCAGCTCCGGACAGGGTTTGGGTGGAAACACCATATATTTT.

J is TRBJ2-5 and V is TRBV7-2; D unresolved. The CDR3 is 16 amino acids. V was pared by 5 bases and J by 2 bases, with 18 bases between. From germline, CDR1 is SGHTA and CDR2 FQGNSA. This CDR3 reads CASSPMHTTRQETQYF. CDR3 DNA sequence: TGTGCCAGCAGCCCCATGCATACGACAAGGCAAGAGACCCAGTACTTC. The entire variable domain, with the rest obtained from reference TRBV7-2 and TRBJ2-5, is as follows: GAGVSQSPSNKVTEKGKDVELRCDPISGHTALYWYRQSLGQGLEFLIYFQGNSAPDKSGLPSDRFSAERTGGSVSTLTIQRTQQEDSAVYLCASSPMHTTRQETQYFGPGTRLLVL.

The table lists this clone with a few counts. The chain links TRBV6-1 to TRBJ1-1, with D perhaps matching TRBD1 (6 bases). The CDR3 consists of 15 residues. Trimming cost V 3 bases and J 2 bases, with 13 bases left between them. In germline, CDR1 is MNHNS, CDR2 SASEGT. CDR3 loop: CASSDVAGANTEAFF. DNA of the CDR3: TGTGCCAGCAGTGACGTCGCAGGGGCCAACACTGAAGCTTTCTTT.

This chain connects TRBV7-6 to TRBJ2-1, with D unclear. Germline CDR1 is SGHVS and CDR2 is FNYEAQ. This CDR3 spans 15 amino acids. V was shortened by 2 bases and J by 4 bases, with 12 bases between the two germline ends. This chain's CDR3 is CASSLSPPDYNEQFF. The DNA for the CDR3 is TGTGCCAGCAGCTTAAGCCCGCCTGATTACAATGAGCAGTTCTTC. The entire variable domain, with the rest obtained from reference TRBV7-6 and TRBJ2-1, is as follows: GAGVSQSPRYKVTKRGQDVALRCDPISGHVSLYWYRQALGQGPEFLTYFNYEAQQDKSGLPNDRFSAERPEGSISTLTIQRTEQRDSAMYRCASSLSPPDYNEQFFGPGTRLTVL.

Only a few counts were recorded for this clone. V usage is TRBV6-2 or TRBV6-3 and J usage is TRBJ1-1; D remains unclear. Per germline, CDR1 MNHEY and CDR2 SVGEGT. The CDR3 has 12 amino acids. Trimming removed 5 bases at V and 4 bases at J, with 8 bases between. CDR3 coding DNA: TGTGCCAGCAGTCGGTTGCGCACTGAAGCTTTCTTT. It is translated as CASSRLRTEAFF.

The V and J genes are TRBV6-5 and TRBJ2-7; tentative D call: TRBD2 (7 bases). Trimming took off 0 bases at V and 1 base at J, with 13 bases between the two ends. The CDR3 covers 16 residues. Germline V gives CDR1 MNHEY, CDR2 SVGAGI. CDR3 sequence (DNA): TGTGCCAGCAGTTACTCAGTCGGGGGGCCTTCCTACGAGCAGTACTTC. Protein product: CASSYSVGGPSYEQYF.

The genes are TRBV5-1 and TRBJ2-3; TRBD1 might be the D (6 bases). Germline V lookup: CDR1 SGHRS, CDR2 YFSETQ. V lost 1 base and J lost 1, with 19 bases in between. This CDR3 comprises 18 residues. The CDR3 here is CASSLKGPGADGTDTQYF. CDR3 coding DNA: TGCGCCAGCAGCTTGAAAGGCCCAGGGGCGGATGGCACAGATACGCAGTATTTT. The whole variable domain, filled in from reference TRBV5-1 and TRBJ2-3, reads KAGVTQTPRYLIKTRGQQVTLSCSPISGHRSVSWYQQTPGQGLQFLFEYFSETQRNKGNFPGRFSGRQFSNSRSEMNVSTLELGDSALYLCASSLKGPGADGTDTQYFGPGTRLTVL.

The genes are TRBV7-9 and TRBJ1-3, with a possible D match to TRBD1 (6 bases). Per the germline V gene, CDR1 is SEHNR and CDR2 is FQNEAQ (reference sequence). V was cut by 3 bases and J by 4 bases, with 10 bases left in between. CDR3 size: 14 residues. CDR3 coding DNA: TGTGCCAGCAGCTTTCCGGGACAAGGAAACACCATATATTTT. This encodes CASSFPGQGNTIYF.

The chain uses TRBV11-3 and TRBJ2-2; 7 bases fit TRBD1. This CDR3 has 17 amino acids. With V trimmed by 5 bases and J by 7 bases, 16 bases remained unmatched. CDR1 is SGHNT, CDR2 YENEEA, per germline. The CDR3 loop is CASSPPGLRGRGGELFF. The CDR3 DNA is TGTGCCAGCAGCCCCCCCGGTCTAAGGGGGCGAGGCGGGGAGCTGTTTTTT.

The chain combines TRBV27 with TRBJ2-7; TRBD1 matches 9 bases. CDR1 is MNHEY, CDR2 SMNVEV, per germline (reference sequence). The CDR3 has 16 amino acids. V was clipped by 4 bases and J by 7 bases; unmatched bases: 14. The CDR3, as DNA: TGTGCCAGCAGTTGGGGTACCGGGACAGGGAGGGGGGAGCAGTACTTC. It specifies CASSWGTGTGRGEQYF.

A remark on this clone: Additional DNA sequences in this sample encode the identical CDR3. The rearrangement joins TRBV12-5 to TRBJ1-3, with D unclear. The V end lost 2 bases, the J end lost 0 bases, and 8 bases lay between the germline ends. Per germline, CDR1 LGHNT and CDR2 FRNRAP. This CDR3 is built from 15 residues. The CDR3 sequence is CASGLSLSSGNTIYF. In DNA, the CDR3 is TGTGCTAGTGGTTTGAGCCTGAGCTCTGGAAACACCATATATTTT.

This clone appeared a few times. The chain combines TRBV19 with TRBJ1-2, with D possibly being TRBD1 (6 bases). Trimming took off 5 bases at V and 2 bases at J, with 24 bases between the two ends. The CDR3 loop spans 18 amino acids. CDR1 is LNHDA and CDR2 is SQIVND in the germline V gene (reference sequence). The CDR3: CASSPQMTGVLGNYGYTF. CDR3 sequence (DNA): TGTGCCAGTAGTCCGCAGATGACAGGAGTGCTTGGGAACTATGGCTACACCTTC.

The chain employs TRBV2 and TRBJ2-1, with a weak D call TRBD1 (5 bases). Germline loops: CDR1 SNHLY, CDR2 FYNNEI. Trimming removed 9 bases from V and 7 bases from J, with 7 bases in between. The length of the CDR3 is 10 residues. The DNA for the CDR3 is TGTGCCAGTAGGGGTAATGAGCAGTTCTTC. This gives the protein CASRGNEQFF. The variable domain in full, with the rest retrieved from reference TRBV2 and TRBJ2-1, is EPEVTQTPSHQVTQMGQEVILRCVPISNHLYFYWYRQILGQKVEFLVSFYNNEISEKSEIFDDQFSVERPDGSNFTLKIRSTKLEDSAMYFCASRGNEQFFGPGTRLTVL.

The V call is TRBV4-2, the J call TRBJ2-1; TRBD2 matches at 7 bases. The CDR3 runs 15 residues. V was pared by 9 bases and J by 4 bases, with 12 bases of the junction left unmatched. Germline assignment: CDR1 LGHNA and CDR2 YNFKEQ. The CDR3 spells CASRQVGGTYNEQFF. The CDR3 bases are TGTGCCAGTCGCCAGGTGGGGGGGACTTACAATGAGCAGTTCTTC.

The CDR3 spells CASSLILGRFSNQPQHF. The CDR3 DNA reads as TGCGCCAGCAGCCTGATACTAGGACGTTTTAGCAATCAGCCCCAGCATTTT. The chain uses TRBV4-1 and TRBJ1-5; D gene ambiguous. V was trimmed by 4 bases and J by 0 bases, leaving 16 bases between them. The CDR3 is 17 residues long. Germline V gene data show CDR1 as MGHRA and CDR2 as YSYEKL.

In nucleotides, the CDR3 is TGTGCCACCGGGACAGTGCACCAAGAGACCCAGTACTTC. Protein product: CATGTVHQETQYF. This chain connects TRBV15 to TRBJ2-5, with TRBD1 matching 7 bases. CDR1 and CDR2 (germline): LNHNV, YYDKDF (reference sequence). CDR3 length: 13 amino acids. V was clipped by 8 bases and J by 0 bases; unmatched bases: 3.

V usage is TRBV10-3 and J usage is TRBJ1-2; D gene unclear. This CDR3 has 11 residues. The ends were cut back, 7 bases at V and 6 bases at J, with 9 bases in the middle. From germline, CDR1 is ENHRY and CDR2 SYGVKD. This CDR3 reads CAITSVHGYTF. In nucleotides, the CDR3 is TGTGCCATCACTTCGGTGCATGGCTACACCTTC.

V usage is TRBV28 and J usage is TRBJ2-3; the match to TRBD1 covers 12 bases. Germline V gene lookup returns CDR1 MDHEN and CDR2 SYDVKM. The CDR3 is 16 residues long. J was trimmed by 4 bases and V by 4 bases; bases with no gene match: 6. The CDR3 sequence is CASSSPGQGAPDTQYF. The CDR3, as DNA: TGTGCCAGCAGTTCCCCGGGACAGGGGGCCCCAGATACGCAGTATTTT. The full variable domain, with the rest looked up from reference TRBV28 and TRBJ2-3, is DVKVTQSSRYLVKRTGEKVFLECVQDMDHENMFWYRQDPGLGLRLIYFSYDVKMKEKGDIPEGYSVSREKKERFSLILESASTNQTSMYLCASSSPGQGAPDTQYFGPGTRLTVL.